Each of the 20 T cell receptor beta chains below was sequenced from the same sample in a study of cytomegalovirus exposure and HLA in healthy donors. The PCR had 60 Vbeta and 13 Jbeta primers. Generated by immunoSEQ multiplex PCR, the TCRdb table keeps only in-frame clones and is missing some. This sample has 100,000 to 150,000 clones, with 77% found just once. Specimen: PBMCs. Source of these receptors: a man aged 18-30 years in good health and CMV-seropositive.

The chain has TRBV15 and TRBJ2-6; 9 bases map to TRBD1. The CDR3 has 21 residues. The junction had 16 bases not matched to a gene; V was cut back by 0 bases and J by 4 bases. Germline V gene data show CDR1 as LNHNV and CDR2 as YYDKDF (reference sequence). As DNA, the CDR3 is TGTGCCACCAGCAGAGATTACCCCTTAGGACAGGGGACGGCGGGGGCCAACGTCCTGACTTTC. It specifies CATSRDYPLGQGTAGANVLTF. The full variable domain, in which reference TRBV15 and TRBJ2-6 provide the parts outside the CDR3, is DAMVIQNPRYQVTQFGKPVTLSCSQTLNHNVMYWYQQKSSQAPKLLFHYYDKDFNNEADTPDNFQSRRPNTSFCFLDIRSPGLGDTAMYLCATSRDYPLGQGTAGANVLTFGAGSRLTVL.

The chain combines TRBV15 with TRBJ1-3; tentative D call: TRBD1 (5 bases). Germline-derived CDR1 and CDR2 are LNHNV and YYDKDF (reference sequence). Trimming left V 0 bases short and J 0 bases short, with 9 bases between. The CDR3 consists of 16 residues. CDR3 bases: TGTGCCACCAGCAGAGATAAGGGGATCTCTGGAAACACCATATATTTT. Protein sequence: CATSRDKGISGNTIYF.

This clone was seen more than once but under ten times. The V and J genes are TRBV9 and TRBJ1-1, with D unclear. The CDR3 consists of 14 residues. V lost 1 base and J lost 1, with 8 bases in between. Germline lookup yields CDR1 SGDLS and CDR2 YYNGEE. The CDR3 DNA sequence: TGTGCCAGCAGCGTATGGGAGACGAACACTGAAGCTTTCTTT. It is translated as CASSVWETNTEAFF.

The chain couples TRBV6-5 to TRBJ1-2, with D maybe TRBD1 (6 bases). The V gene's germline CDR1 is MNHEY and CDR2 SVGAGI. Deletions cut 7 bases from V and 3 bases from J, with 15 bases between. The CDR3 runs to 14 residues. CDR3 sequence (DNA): TGTGCCAGCACCGCTTTTGAGGGGGACTATGGCTACACCTTC. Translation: CASTAFEGDYGYTF.

CDR3 sequence (DNA): TGTGCCAGCAGCCCCAACTCTGGAAACACCATATATTTT. Translation gives CASSPNSGNTIYF. The V call is TRBV9, the J call TRBJ1-3; D is unclear. V lost 4 bases and J lost 0, with 5 bases in between. This CDR3 region has 13 residues. Germline loops: CDR1 SGDLS, CDR2 YYNGEE.

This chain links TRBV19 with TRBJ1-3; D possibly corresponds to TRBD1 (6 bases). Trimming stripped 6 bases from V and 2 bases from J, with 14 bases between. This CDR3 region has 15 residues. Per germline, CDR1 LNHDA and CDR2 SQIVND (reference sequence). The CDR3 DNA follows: TGTGCCAGTAGCGAACAGGGTTTAGCTGGAAACACCATATATTTT. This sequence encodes CASSEQGLAGNTIYF. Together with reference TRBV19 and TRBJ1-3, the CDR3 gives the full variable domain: DGGITQSPKYLFRKEGQNVTLSCEQNLNHDAMYWYRQDPGQGLRLIYYSQIVNDFQKGDIAEGYSVSREKKESFPLTVTSAQKNPTAFYLCASSEQGLAGNTIYFGEGSWLTVV.

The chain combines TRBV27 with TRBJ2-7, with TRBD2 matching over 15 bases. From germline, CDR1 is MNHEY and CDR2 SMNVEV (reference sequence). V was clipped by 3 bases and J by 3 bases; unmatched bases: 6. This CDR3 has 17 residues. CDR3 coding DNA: TGTGCCAGCAGTTTCGGACTAGCGGGAGGGCCCCACTACGAGCAGTACTTC. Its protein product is CASSFGLAGGPHYEQYF.

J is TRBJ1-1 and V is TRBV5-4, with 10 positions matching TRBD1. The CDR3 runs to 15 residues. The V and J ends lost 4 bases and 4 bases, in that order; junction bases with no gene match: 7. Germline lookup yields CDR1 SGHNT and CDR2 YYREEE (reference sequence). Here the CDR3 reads CASSLTTGGRTEAFF. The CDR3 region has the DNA TGTGCCAGCAGCCTTACGACAGGGGGCCGCACTGAAGCTTTCTTT.

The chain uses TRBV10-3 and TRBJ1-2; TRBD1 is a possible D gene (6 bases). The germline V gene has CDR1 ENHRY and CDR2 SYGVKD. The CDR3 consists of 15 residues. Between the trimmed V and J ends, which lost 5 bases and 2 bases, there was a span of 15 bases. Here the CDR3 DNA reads TGTGCCATCAGTACCTACAGGGAAACCAACTATGGCTACACCTTC. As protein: CAISTYRETNYGYTF.

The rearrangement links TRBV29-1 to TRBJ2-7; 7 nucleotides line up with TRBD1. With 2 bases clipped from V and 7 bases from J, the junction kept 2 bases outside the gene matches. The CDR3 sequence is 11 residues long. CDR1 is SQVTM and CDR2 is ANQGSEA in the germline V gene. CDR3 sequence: CSVERGREQYF. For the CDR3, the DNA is TGCAGCGTTGAAAGGGGGCGTGAGCAGTACTTC.

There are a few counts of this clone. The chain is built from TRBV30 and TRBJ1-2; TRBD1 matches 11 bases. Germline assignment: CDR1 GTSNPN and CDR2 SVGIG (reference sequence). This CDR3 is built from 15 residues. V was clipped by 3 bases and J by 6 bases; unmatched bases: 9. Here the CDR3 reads CAWRLIGQGADGYTF. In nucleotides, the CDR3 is TGTGCCTGGAGACTAATTGGACAGGGGGCGGATGGCTACACCTTC.

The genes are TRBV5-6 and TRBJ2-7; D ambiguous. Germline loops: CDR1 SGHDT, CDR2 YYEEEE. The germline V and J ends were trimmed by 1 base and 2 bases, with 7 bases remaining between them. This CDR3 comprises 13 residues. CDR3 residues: CASSLSYAYEQYF. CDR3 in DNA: TGTGCCAGCAGCTTGAGCTACGCCTACGAGCAGTACTTC.

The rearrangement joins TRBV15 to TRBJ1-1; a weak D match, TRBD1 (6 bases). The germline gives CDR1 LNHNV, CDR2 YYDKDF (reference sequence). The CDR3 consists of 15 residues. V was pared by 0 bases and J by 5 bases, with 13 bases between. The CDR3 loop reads CATSREEQGGTEAFF. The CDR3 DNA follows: TGTGCCACCAGCAGAGAGGAACAGGGTGGGACTGAAGCTTTCTTT. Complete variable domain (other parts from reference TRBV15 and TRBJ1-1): DAMVIQNPRYQVTQFGKPVTLSCSQTLNHNVMYWYQQKSSQAPKLLFHYYDKDFNNEADTPDNFQSRRPNTSFCFLDIRSPGLGDTAMYLCATSREEQGGTEAFFGQGTRLTVV.

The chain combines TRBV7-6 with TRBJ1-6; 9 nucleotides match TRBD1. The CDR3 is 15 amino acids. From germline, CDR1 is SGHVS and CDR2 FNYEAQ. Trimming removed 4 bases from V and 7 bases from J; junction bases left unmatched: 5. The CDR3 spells CASSSRQGENSPLHF. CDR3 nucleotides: TGTGCCAGCAGCTCGAGACAGGGGGAGAATTCACCCCTCCACTTT.

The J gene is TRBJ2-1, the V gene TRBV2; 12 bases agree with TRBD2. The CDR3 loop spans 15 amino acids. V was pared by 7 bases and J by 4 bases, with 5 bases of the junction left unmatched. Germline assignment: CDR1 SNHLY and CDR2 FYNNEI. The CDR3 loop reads CASTLAGGRYNEQFF. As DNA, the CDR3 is TGTGCCAGCACACTAGCGGGGGGACGTTACAATGAGCAGTTCTTC.

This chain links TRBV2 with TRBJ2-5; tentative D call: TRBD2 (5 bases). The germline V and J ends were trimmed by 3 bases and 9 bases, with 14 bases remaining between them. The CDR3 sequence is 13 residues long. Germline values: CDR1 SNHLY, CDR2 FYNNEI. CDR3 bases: TGTGCCAGCAGTGATATACGGAACGGGGCCCAGTACTTC. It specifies CASSDIRNGAQYF.

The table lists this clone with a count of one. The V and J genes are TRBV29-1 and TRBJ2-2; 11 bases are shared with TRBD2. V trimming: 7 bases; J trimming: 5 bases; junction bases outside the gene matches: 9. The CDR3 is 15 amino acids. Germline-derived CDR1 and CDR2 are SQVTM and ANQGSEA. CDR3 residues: CSALSGRAATGELFF. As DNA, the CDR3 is TGCAGCGCACTTAGCGGGAGGGCGGCGACCGGGGAGCTGTTTTTT.

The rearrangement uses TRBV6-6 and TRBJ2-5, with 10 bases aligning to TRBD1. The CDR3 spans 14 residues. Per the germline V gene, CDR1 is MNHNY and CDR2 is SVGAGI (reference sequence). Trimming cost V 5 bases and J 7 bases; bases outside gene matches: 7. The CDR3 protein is CASSGTGDRSTQYF. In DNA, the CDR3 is TGTGCCAGCAGTGGGACAGGGGATCGTTCGACCCAGTACTTC.

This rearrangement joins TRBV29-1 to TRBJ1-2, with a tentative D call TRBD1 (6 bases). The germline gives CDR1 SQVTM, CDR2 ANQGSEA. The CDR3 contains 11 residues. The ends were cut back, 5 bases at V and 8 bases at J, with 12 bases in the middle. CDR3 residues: CSVTGMEGYTF. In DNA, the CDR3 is TGCAGCGTTACAGGGATGGAGGGCTACACCTTC.

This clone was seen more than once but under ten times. The CDR3 region has the DNA TGTGCCAGCAGTCATTTTAAATCCAGACTAGCGGGGGGCTATACGCAGTATTTT. This gives the protein CASSHFKSRLAGGYTQYF. The chain recombines TRBV27 with TRBJ2-3, with 13 bases identical to TRBD2. The CDR3 is 18 residues long. Germline values: CDR1 MNHEY, CDR2 SMNVEV (reference sequence). Trimming took 5 bases from V and 7 from J; bases not matched to a gene: 15.